This passage covers 8 T cell receptor beta chains from one sample sequenced in a study of beta chain features in type 1 diabetes. Notes on the study in general: Among all four CD4+ subsets, Type 1 diabetes patients had TCRB CDR3s that were moderately but significantly shorter.

These receptors lack a known antigen. The sequenced template was cDNA made from the entire isolated RNA. The method was immunoSEQ multiplex PCR; TCRdb's version includes in-frame clones alone and lacks a portion of them. The sample lists about 240,000 clones, approximately 14% occurring once. The specimen was naive CD4+ T cells from blood. The receptors shown here come from a man aged 30-40 years with type 1 diabetes.

There are a few counts of this clone. This chain uses TRBV30 with TRBJ1-1; 8 positions match TRBD1. The CDR3 is 15 amino acids. Germline CDR1 is GTSNPN and CDR2 is SVGIG (reference sequence). V shed 2 bases and J 7 bases; nucleotides not matched to a gene: 12. DNA for the CDR3: TGTGCCTGGAGTCCCGGCGAGGCAGGGGGCCTTGAAGCTTTCTTT. Protein: CAWSPGEAGGLEAFF.

The V and J genes are TRBV11-2 and TRBJ2-1; 8 bases match TRBD1. V dropped 7 bases and J dropped 7; count of bases not matched to a gene: 9. In germline, CDR1 is SGHAT, CDR2 FQNNGV. The CDR3 spans 14 residues. The CDR3 DNA reads as TGTGCCAGCACCCCGGGACAGGTGCGTAATGAGCAGTTCTTC. This codes for CASTPGQVRNEQFF.

The chain links TRBV28 to TRBJ1-1; D is ambiguous. Trimming left V 4 bases short and J 3 bases short, with 15 bases between. Germline values: CDR1 MDHEN, CDR2 SYDVKM. The CDR3 covers 15 residues. This chain's CDR3 is CASSSPGSPDTEAFF. DNA for the CDR3: TGTGCCAGCAGTTCCCCGGGATCTCCCGACACTGAAGCTTTCTTT.

This clone was counted between two and nine times. The rearrangement joins TRBV7-9 to TRBJ2-3, with TRBD1 matching over 9 bases. Germline V lookup: CDR1 SEHNR, CDR2 FQNEAQ (reference sequence). Losses at the gene ends were 5 bases for V and 5 bases for J; bases not matched to a gene: 5. The CDR3 extends over 14 amino acids. CDR3 nucleotide sequence: TGTGCCAGCAGCCTGGGACAGGGCGGAGATACGCAGTATTTT. This codes for CASSLGQGGDTQYF.

Only a few counts were recorded for this clone. This sequence joins TRBV5-1 and TRBJ1-1, with D possibly TRBD1 on 6 matching bases. Germline CDR1 is SGHRS and CDR2 is YFSETQ. The CDR3 extends over 16 amino acids. V gave up 0 bases and J gave up 0 bases, with 12 bases separating them. For the CDR3, the DNA is TGCGCCAGCAGCTTGGTCGGGGGGGGGCTGAACACTGAAGCTTTCTTT. Its protein product is CASSLVGGGLNTEAFF. The full variable domain, in which reference TRBV5-1 and TRBJ1-1 provide the parts outside the CDR3, is KAGVTQTPRYLIKTRGQQVTLSCSPISGHRSVSWYQQTPGQGLQFLFEYFSETQRNKGNFPGRFSGRQFSNSRSEMNVSTLELGDSALYLCASSLVGGGLNTEAFFGQGTRLTVV.

This clone was seen more than once but under ten times. The rearrangement joins TRBV4-2 to TRBJ2-7, with D perhaps TRBD2 (5 bases). V lost 0 bases and J 5 bases, leaving 14 bases between the germline ends. Germline lookup yields CDR1 LGHNA and CDR2 YNFKEQ. The CDR3 extends over 15 amino acids. CDR3 in DNA: TGTGCCAGCAGCCAAGAGTTAAGCCGGGGAAACGAGCAGTACTTC. Encoded protein: CASSQELSRGNEQYF.

In this sample, this clone turned up a few times. The chain joins TRBV5-4 to TRBJ1-1; no clear D. Germline CDR1 is SGHNT and CDR2 is YYREEE (reference sequence). Trimming cost V 0 bases and J 4 bases, with 13 bases left between them. The CDR3 consists of 15 residues. The CDR3, as DNA: TGTGCCAGCAGCTTGGCCCCCCTGGAGGGCACTGAAGCTTTCTTT. Translated, it gives CASSLAPLEGTEAFF.

This clone turned up a few times. The identical CDR3 is also encoded by other nucleotide sequences in the sample. The chain has TRBV6-5 and TRBJ1-2, with 8 nucleotides matching TRBD1. J was trimmed by 5 bases and V by 2 bases; bases with no gene match: 1. The CDR3 has 13 residues. Per the germline V gene, CDR1 is MNHEY and CDR2 is SVGAGI. CDR3 loop: CASSYTGGYGYTF. In DNA form, the CDR3 reads TGTGCCAGCAGTTACACAGGGGGGTATGGCTACACCTTC.